This T cell receptor beta chain was recorded in a study of cytomegalovirus exposure and HLA in healthy donors. Concerning this clone itself: The antigen is undetermined.

The CDR3 has 15 residues. Trimming cost V 7 bases and J 1 base, with 16 bases left between them. Germline CDR1 reads LGHNT; CDR2 reads FRNRAP. Study results and caveats: Listed as cytomegalovirus-associated were 164 TCR beta chains.

Generated by immunoSEQ multiplex PCR, the TCRdb table keeps only in-frame clones and is missing some. The sample lists roughly 140,000 clones, 85% to 90% occurring once. The specimen sequenced was PBMCs. The receptor was isolated from a woman in her late teens or twenties in good health and CMV-seropositive. The rearrangement uses TRBV12-5 and TRBJ1-1; perhaps TRBD1 as D (5 bases). The CDR3 here is CASALRLTANTEAFF. The CDR3 bases are TGTGCTAGTGCATTACGGTTGACAGCGAACACTGAAGCTTTCTTT.